This passage covers 17 T cell receptor beta chains from one sample sequenced in a study of T cell clonality in common variable immunodeficiency. TCRdb's table, derived via immunoSEQ multiplex PCR, lists solely in-frame clones and lacks some. The specimen has about 39,000 clones, none found just once. Material for sequencing was peripheral blood mononuclear cells. The source is a person between 18 and 69 years old in good health.

For this clone: Germline is not matched at one junction end, which may reflect a read error. The read halts 3 residues ahead of the CDR3 end, with the missing end drawn from the germline J gene. This chain connects TRBV5-1 to TRBJ1-2; D is possibly TRBD1 (5 bases). The CDR3 is 14 amino acids. Germline V gene sequence: CDR1 SGHRS, CDR2 YFSETQ. The CDR3 loop is CASSLVPQGYDYTF. The covered CDR3 bases are TGCGCCAGCAGCTTGGTCCCCCAGGGCTATGAC.

This clone has a count of ten or more. Read sequence stops 3 residues before the CDR3 end, and the germline J gene provides the missing end. The chain joins TRBV11-2 to TRBJ2-2, with D possibly TRBD2 on 6 matching bases. Germline values: CDR1 SGHAT, CDR2 FQNNGV. V was shortened by 2 bases and J by 2 bases, with 9 bases between the two germline ends. The CDR3 runs 15 residues. CDR3 protein: CASSLIGGNTGELFF. Incomplete CDR3 DNA: TGTGCCAGCAGCTTAATCGGGGGAAACACCGGGGAG.

There are many counts of this clone. The read gets to within 3 residues of the CDR3 end, and the germline J gene fills in the rest. The chain has TRBV5-1 and TRBJ1-1, with D hard to call. V lost 4 bases, J lost 0 bases, and 10 bases lay in between. This CDR3 is 14 amino acids long. Germline V gives CDR1 SGHRS, CDR2 YFSETQ. The CDR3 loop reads CASSPGSMNTEAFF. Partial CDR3 DNA: TGCGCCAGCAGCCCGGGGTCGATGAACACTGAA. The complete variable domain, with remaining parts taken from reference TRBV5-1 and TRBJ1-1, reads KAGVTQTPRYLIKTRGQQVTLSCSPISGHRSVSWYQQTPGQGLQFLFEYFSETQRNKGNFPGRFSGRQFSNSRSEMNVSTLELGDSALYLCASSPGSMNTEAFFGQGTRLTVV.

Concerning this clone itself: The read ends 3 residues before the CDR3 terminus; that terminus is restored from the germline J gene. The chain uses TRBV30 and TRBJ1-3; TRBD1 matches at 7 bases. V gave up 5 bases and J gave up 2 bases; unmatched junction bases: 0. This CDR3 has 12 residues. Germline V lookup: CDR1 GTSNPN, CDR2 SVGIG (reference sequence). CDR3 sequence reads: CAWGQAGNTIYF. The covered CDR3 bases are TGTGCCTGGGGACAGGCTGGAAACACC.

To note about this clone: The sequence runs out 3 residues before the end of the CDR3; the remainder is reconstructed from the germline J gene. This rearrangement joins TRBV6-1 to TRBJ2-3; 10 bases line up with TRBD1. CDR3 length: 14 residues. Germline CDR1 is MNHNS and CDR2 is SASEGT. CDR3 DNA (partial): TGTGCCAGCAGTGAGGGACAGGGGTTCGAGCCG. It is translated as CASSEGQGFEP. Given in full, the CDR3 is CASSEGQGFEPQYF.

In its sample, this clone was seen many times. The sequenced fragment ends 3 residues before the CDR3 boundary, so the rest is inferred from the germline J gene. V gene TRBV6-4 combines with J gene TRBJ2-1, with D unresolved. The CDR3 loop spans 14 amino acids. CDR1 is MRHNA, CDR2 SNTAGT, per germline. V lost 3 bases to trimming and J lost 0 bases, with 6 bases between them. CDR3 DNA, as far as it was read: TGTGCCAGCAGTGAGCAGAGCTCCTACAATGAG. Translation gives CASSEQSSYNE. The entire CDR3 is CASSEQSSYNEQFF.

This clone was found many times. The CDR3 here is CAESSALYEKLFF. The part of the CDR3 DNA that was read is TGTGCTGAGAGCTCCGCTTTGTATGAAAAA. The genes are TRBV30 and TRBJ1-4, with unresolved D. The read terminates 3 residues before the CDR3 end, so the remaining end is supplied by the germline J gene. The CDR3 has 13 residues. CDR1 is GTSNPN and CDR2 is SVGIG in the germline V gene (reference sequence).

In this sample, this clone turned up a few times. The DNA ends 3 residues before the CDR3 does, and the rest of the CDR3 is filled in from the germline J gene. The rearrangement joins TRBV19 to TRBJ1-2, with D hard to call. The CDR3 loop spans 13 amino acids. Germline loops: CDR1 LNHDA, CDR2 SQIVND (reference sequence). CDR3 DNA (partial): TGTGCCAGTAGTTTCGCCTTTGTACATGAC. Its translation: CASSFAFVHD. The whole CDR3 sequence is CASSFAFVHDYTF. Full variable domain (rest looked up from reference TRBV19 and TRBJ1-2): DGGITQSPKYLFRKEGQNVTLSCEQNLNHDAMYWYRQDPGQGLRLIYYSQIVNDFQKGDIAEGYSVSREKKESFPLTVTSAQKNPTAFYLCASSFAFVHDYTFGSGTRLTVV.

This clone was detected many times. The read stops 3 residues short of the end of the CDR3; the missing end is completed from the germline J gene. The chain carries TRBV30 and TRBJ2-1; 10 bases match TRBD2. The junction had 0 bases not matched to a gene; V was cut back by 4 bases and J by 3 bases. The CDR3 contains 13 residues. CDR1 and CDR2 from the germline V gene are GTSNPN and SVGIG (reference sequence). The CDR3 spells CAWTSGGYNEQFF. The CDR3 bases that were read are TGTGCCTGGACTAGCGGGGGCTACAATGAG.

The table lists this clone with many counts. With the read ending 3 residues before the CDR3 end, the germline J gene is used to fill in that end. This rearrangement joins TRBV28 to TRBJ1-2; perhaps TRBD1 as D (6 bases). The CDR3 is made up of 13 amino acids. Trimming pared 9 bases from V and 2 bases from J, leaving 13 bases between. Germline V gene lookup returns CDR1 MDHEN and CDR2 SYDVKM. CDR3 bases read: TGTGCCAGTGCCACAGGACAGAACTATGGC. Its protein product is CASATGQNYG. The full CDR3 protein is CASATGQNYGYTF.

This clone was found many times. The read ends 3 residues before the CDR3 terminus; that terminus is restored from the germline J gene. J is TRBJ2-7 and V is TRBV6-1; 7 positions match TRBD1. The trim removed 3 bases at V and 2 bases at J, leaving 7 bases unmatched. From germline, CDR1 is MNHNS and CDR2 SASEGT. This CDR3 region has 15 residues. The CDR3 bases that were read are TGTGCCAGCAGTGATTGGCAGGGGGAAACCTACGAG. Translated, it gives CASSDWQGETYE. The entire CDR3 reads CASSDWQGETYEQYF.

This clone was counted many times. The read ends 3 residues before the CDR3 terminus; that terminus is restored from the germline J gene. The rearrangement links TRBV6-2 or TRBV6-3 to TRBJ2-3; unclear D gene. The V and J ends lost 2 bases and 1 base respectively, with 10 bases between them. The CDR3 covers 15 residues. Germline V CDR1 and CDR2: MNHEY, SVGEGT. CDR3 DNA (partial): TGTGCCAGCAGTTACCCGCCGCCAGGCACAGATACG. It specifies CASSYPPPGTDT. In full, the CDR3 is CASSYPPPGTDTQYF.

This clone was detected ten times or more. The read falls 3 residues short of the CDR3 end, and the missing part is taken from the germline J gene. The V call is TRBV30, the J call TRBJ2-1, with 10 bases aligning to TRBD2. With 0 bases clipped from V and 9 bases from J, the junction kept 8 bases outside the gene matches. Per the germline V gene, CDR1 is GTSNPN and CDR2 is SVGIG (reference sequence). This CDR3 has 15 amino acids. CDR3 amino acids: CAWSVGSSGSGEQFF. CDR3 DNA, as far as it was read: TGTGCCTGGAGTGTAGGGTCTAGCGGGAGTGGTGAG.

The sample holds many counts of this clone. Coverage ceases 3 residues before the CDR3 finishes, and the germline J gene fills in the end. V is TRBV5-1 and J is TRBJ1-4; 9 bases line up with TRBD1. J gave up 5 bases and V 4 bases, and 3 bases lay outside the gene matches. Germline-derived CDR1 and CDR2 are SGHRS and YFSETQ. The CDR3 spans 14 residues. Here the CDR3 reads CASSGGQGNEKLFF. Incomplete CDR3 DNA: TGCGCCAGCAGCGGCGGACAGGGGAATGAAAAA. The full variable domain, its missing parts supplied by reference TRBV5-1 and TRBJ1-4, is KAGVTQTPRYLIKTRGQQVTLSCSPISGHRSVSWYQQTPGQGLQFLFEYFSETQRNKGNFPGRFSGRQFSNSRSEMNVSTLELGDSALYLCASSGGQGNEKLFFGSGTQLSVL.

This clone was observed at least ten times. The CDR3 extends 3 residues past the end of the read, so its final part is completed from the germline J gene. The V gene is TRBV29-1, the J gene TRBJ2-2; 9 bases line up with TRBD2. V lost 7 bases to trimming and J lost 4 bases; unmatched junction nucleotides: 7. CDR1 is SQVTM, CDR2 ANQGSEA, per germline. This CDR3 contains 14 residues. CDR3 bases read: TGCAGCGGATTAGCGGGAGTAACCACCGGGGAG. Amino acids: CSGLAGVTTGE. The whole CDR3 protein is CSGLAGVTTGELFF.

This clone was observed many times. The read stops 3 residues short of the end of the CDR3; the missing end is completed from the germline J gene. V usage is TRBV19 and J usage is TRBJ1-6, with unresolved D. This CDR3 has 14 amino acids. Deletions cut 7 bases from V and 1 base from J, with 8 bases between. Germline V gene data show CDR1 as LNHDA and CDR2 as SQIVND (reference sequence). The CDR3 bases that were read are TGTGCCAGTAAATTAAGGTCCTATAATTCACCC. Its translation is CASKLRSYNSP. The entire CDR3 reads CASKLRSYNSPLHF.

In regard to this clone: The read terminates 3 residues before the CDR3 end, so the remaining end is supplied by the germline J gene. This rearrangement joins TRBV20-1 to TRBJ2-7, with 9 bases that match TRBD2. CDR1 is DFQATT and CDR2 is SNEGSKA in the germline V gene (reference sequence). The CDR3 is 13 residues long. V lost 6 bases to trimming and J lost 2 bases; unmatched junction nucleotides: 5. The covered CDR3 bases are TGCAGTGCGGAGATAGCGGGGGCCTACGAG. The encoded protein is CSAEIAGAYE. The full CDR3 reads CSAEIAGAYEQYF.